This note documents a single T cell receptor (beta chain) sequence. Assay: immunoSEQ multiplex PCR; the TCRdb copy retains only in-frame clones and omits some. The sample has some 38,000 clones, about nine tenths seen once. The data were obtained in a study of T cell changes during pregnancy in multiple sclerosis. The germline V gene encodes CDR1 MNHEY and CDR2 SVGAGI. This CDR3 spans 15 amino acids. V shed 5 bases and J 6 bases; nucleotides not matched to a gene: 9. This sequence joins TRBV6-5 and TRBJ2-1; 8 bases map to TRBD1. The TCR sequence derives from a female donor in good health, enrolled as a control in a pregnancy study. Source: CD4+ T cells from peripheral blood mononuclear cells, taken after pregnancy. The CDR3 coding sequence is TGTGCCAGCAGTCAGATGTGGGACAGGATCAATGAGCAGTTCTTC. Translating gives CASSQMWDRINEQFF.